Sequencing of this T cell receptor beta chain was carried out in a study of radiotherapy plus CTLA-4 blockade in lung cancer. This clone was detected a few times. Its target is unknown. CDR3 length: 13 residues. Trimming cost V 5 bases and J 8 bases, with 15 bases left between them. The germline V gene encodes CDR1 LGHNA and CDR2 YNFKEQ. Alongside CTLA-4 blockade with ipilimumab, patients with chemo-refractory metastatic non-small-cell lung cancer received focal radiation. The protocol was immunoSEQ multiplex PCR, while the TCRdb copy is restricted to in-frame clones and leaves out a portion. There are about 77,000 clones in the sample; over 65% occur only once, and 9.5% to 10% lies in the top ten. Study-level results: TCR clones originating in tumors grew in number in blood after radiotherapy plus ipilimumab. Early blood T cell clone dynamics, with interferon-beta, were reported to best predict response.

The V call is TRBV4-2, the J call TRBJ1-2, with D maybe TRBD1 (6 bases). The sequence came from a human donor with non-small cell lung cancer whose response to radiotherapy plus ipilimumab could not be evaluated. Sequenced here: peripheral blood, sampled from a patient treated with radiotherapy plus ipilimumab. The CDR3 region is CASSLEGGSGYTF. CDR3 nucleotides: TGTGCCAGCAGCTTGGAAGGGGGATCCGGCTACACCTTC.